This TCR beta chain appears in the sequencing data of a study of beta chain features in type 1 diabetes. Overall study context: Patients shared similar age, gender and cell yields with healthy donors.

A word on this clone: Antigen unknown.

Findings of the study overall: Type 1 diabetes patients had fewer VDJ junction insertions and more deletions. Patients with Type 1 diabetes showed moderately but significantly shorter TCRB CDR3s in all four CD4+ subsets.

The sequenced template was cDNA made from the entire isolated RNA. It was found that naive, central memory and regulatory T cell samples averaged around 3.6 million reads. Clones were sequenced by immunoSEQ multiplex PCR, and TCRdb holds only the in-frame ones, with some missing. The sample lists 350,000 or so clones, around a fifth occurring once. The V gene end was trimmed by 0 bases and the J gene end by 2 bases; junction bases not matched to a gene: 4. The V gene's germline CDR1 is PRHDT and CDR2 FYEKMQ (reference sequence). This CDR3 has 15 residues. The sequenced sample consisted of naive CD4+ T cells from blood. V gene TRBV13 combines with J gene TRBJ2-7, with 7 bases identical to TRBD2. This TCR was sampled from a young woman in good health. The CDR3 protein is CASSLGLSGAYEQYF. The CDR3 DNA reads TGTGCCAGCAGCTTAGGATTGAGCGGGGCCTACGAGCAGTACTTC.